This T cell receptor beta chain came from a study of vaccination and CD4 T cells after COVID-19. Study context: Convalescent donors totaled six males and four females, including two who were Hispanic.

Trimming took off 3 bases at V and 2 bases at J, with 16 bases between the two ends. Germline V lookup: CDR1 KGHDR, CDR2 SFDVKD. The CDR3 runs 17 residues. An Oncomine TCR Beta short-read assay was used to sequence the DNA from cultured CD4+ T cells. TCRdb ran MiXCR on the PCR reads and lists one entry per CDR3 protein. The repertoire consists of about 24,000 distinct CDR3 sequences, with around 42% occurring once and the leading ten covering 4.1%. Note on this clonotype: Its antigen remains unidentified.

This sample's time point: late sampling 161 to 241 days after vaccination in three convalescent patients. Treatment given: approximately 11-day PBMC culture with coronavirus spike peptide pools or control peptides (ViraFEST assay). The gene calls are TRBV24-1 and TRBJ2-1; D is perhaps TRBD2 (6 bases). Material: CD4+ T cells from blood, cultured in vitro, obtained about 7 months after SARS-CoV-2 vaccination. This clonotype was obtained from a human donor who had recovered from COVID-19. CDR3 in DNA: TGTGCCACCAGTGATCCCTCTGCTGGGAGGCCCTACAATGAGCAGTTCTTC. This codes for CATSDPSAGRPYNEQFF.